The next 3 T cell receptor beta chains were all read from a single sample in a study of OX40 agonist ivuxolimab in advanced cancers. The library was built by means of the immunoSEQ multiplex PCR assay. TCRdb obtained this table from immuneACCESS and retained in-frame rearrangements with V and J assigned. These tables miss some clones; where compared with another copy, unresolved V genes account for less than half of the shortfall, and the remainder is unexplained. The sample table holds approximately 40,000 clones, of which roughly 87% were seen once. Around 19% of the sample rests with the top ten. The sample in question was CD4+ or CD8+ T cells sorted from blood, obtained in a trial of the OX40 agonist ivuxolimab. Every receptor here comes from an adult with an advanced solid tumor such as melanoma, head and neck, liver or kidney cancer.

V usage is TRBV7-8 and J usage is TRBJ2-7; D may be TRBD1 (6 bases). The V end was cut by 6 bases, the J end by 5 bases, with 11 bases between. CDR1 is SGHVS, CDR2 FQNEAQ, per germline. This CDR3 contains 12 residues. The CDR3 bases are TGTGCCAGCAGTCCGGACAGAAACGAGCAGTACTTC. This codes for CASSPDRNEQYF.

The sample holds a few counts of this clone. The chain employs TRBV4-3 and TRBJ1-1, with D unresolved. The CDR3 consists of 13 residues. Trimming took off 6 bases at V and 1 base at J, with 9 bases between the two ends. Looked up from germline, CDR1 is LGHNA and CDR2 is YSLEER. CDR3 sequence: CASSSKGNTEAFF. The CDR3 nucleotides read TGCGCCAGCAGTTCTAAGGGGAACACTGAAGCTTTCTTT.

V and J are TRBV4-1 and TRBJ2-1, with TRBD2 matching 8 bases. Germline CDR1 and CDR2: MGHRA and YSYEKL. The junction had 9 bases not matched to a gene; V was cut back by 0 bases and J by 8 bases. The CDR3 is 16 amino acids. The CDR3 coding sequence is TGCGCCAGCAGCCAAGATCCCAACGGGGGGGCCGATGAGCAGTTCTTC. This codes for CASSQDPNGGADEQFF.